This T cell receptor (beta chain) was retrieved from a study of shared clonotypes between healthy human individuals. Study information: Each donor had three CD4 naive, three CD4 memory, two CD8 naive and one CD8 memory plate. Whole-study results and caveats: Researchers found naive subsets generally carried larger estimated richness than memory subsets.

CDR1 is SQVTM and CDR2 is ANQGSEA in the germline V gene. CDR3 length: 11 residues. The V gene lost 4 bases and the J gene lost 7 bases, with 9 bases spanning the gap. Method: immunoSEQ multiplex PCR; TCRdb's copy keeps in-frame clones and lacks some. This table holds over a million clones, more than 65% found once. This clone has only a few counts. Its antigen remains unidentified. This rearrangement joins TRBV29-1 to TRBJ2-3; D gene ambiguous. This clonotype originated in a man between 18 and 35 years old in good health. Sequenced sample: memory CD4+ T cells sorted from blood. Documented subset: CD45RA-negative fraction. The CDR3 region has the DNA TGCAGCGTTGTTTCCATAAATACGCAGTATTTT. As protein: CSVVSINTQYF.